The text below deals with one T cell receptor beta chain. The sample originates from a study of blood T cells in healthy people across ages. The study isolated at least 6.5 million PBMCs from each sample. Together with a sample-barcoded 5' primer, a J-beta primer mix was included in a second PCR lasting about 6 to 11 cycles. TCRdb recomputed calls from the 5' RACE reads with MiXCR, one row per CDR3 protein. The table lists about 1,500,000 distinct CDR3 sequences, roughly 27% of them singletons. Germline CDR1 and CDR2: SQVTM and ANQGSEA. This CDR3 region has 14 residues. The V end was cut by 5 bases, the J end by 7 bases, with 18 bases between.

The clonotype comes from a woman aged 25 to 39 in good health. Sequenced sample: blood. V gene TRBV29-1 combines with J gene TRBJ2-1; D is unresolved. This CDR3 reads CSVTRITAVNEQFF. For the CDR3, the DNA is TGCAGCGTTACAAGGATAACAGCAGTGAATGAGCAGTTCTTC.